A selection of T cell receptor beta chains follows, all from one sample in a study of post-analysis software for immune sequencing data. TCRdb re-called the PCR reads through MiXCR, storing one row per CDR3 protein. Among approximately 730,000 distinct CDR3 sequences listed, roughly 50% were seen once. Sequencing input: blood. The receptors shown here come from a girl aged 5-17 years with multiple sclerosis. CDR3s include the opening cysteine and the closing phenylalanine or tryptophan. Clone size, where shown, is once, few, many, or a class for clones that have expanded.

V gene: TRBV20-1; clone size: .; J gene: TRBJ2-2; CDR3 protein: CSASDRLNTGELFF
V gene: TRBV20-1; clone size: .; J gene: TRBJ1-2; CDR3 protein: CSANPFTGTGNYGYTF
V gene: TRBV6-2/TRBV6-3; clone size: .; J gene: TRBJ2-5; CDR3 protein: CASTSSLLEQYF
V gene: TRBV20-1; clone size: many; J gene: TRBJ2-7; CDR3 protein: CSTDRGSYEQYF
V gene: TRBV9; clone size: .; J gene: TRBJ2-3; CDR3 protein: CASSVNRAGGGDTQYF
V gene: TRBV7-2; clone size: .; J gene: .; CDR3 protein: CASSLAAPVTYEQYF
V gene: TRBV3-1; clone size: .; J gene: TRBJ1-2; CDR3 protein: CASSQAPKGPGYTF
V gene: TRBV20-1; clone size: .; J gene: TRBJ2-7; CDR3 protein: CSAPRLAGGYPYEQYF
V gene: TRBV29-1; clone size: .; J gene: TRBJ2-1; CDR3 protein: CSVESPPFLHEQFF
V gene: TRBV12-3/TRBV12-4; clone size: few; J gene: TRBJ2-5; CDR3 protein: CASSSAGGSQETQYF
V gene: TRBV6-5; clone size: .; J gene: .; CDR3 protein: CASSPAVPYEQYF
V gene: TRBV10-3; clone size: .; J gene: TRBJ2-1; CDR3 protein: CASAQGEGDEQFF
V gene: TRBV21-1; clone size: few; J gene: TRBJ1-2; CDR3 protein: CASSKAREGNGYTF